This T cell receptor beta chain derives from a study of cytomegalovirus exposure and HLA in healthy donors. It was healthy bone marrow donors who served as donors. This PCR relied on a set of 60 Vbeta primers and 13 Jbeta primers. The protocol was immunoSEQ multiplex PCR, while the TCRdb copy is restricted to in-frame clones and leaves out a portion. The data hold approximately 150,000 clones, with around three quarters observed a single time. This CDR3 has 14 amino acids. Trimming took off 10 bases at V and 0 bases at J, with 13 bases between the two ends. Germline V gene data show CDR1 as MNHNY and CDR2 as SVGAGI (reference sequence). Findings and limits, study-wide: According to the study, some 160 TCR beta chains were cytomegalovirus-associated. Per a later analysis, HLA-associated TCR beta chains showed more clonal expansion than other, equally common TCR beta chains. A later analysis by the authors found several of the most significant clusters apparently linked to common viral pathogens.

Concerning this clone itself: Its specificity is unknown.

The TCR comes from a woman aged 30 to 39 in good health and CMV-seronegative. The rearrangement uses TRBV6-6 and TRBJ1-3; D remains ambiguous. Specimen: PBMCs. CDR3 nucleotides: TGTGCCACCCAACGGGATCCCTCTGGAAACACCATATATTTT. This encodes CATQRDPSGNTIYF.